This T cell receptor (beta chain) was retrieved from a study of blood T cell repertoires in COVID-19 (TCRdb year 2020). About the investigation overall: The collaborator samples originated in the United States, Italy and Spain and spanned the acute and convalescent phases of COVID-19. Samples came from the ongoing ImmuneRACE study (first 160 participants) plus 1,254 subjects from 6 global collaborators. Where available, HLA class I and class II types were taken from metadata supplied by the sample provider and were not determined by assay-based typing. The dataset comprised deeply sampled blood TCRbeta repertoires from subjects exposed to, actively infected with, or recovered from COVID-19. The repertoires were released in a freely available public database intended as a resource for research on the immune response to SARS-CoV-2. The material from the prospective study consisted of cDNA or gDNA derived from T cells, B-cell-depleted T cells, or PBMCs. A de-identified subject ID, COVID-19 status, age in years and sex were almost always included in the sample metadata. Findings and caveats that apply to the study as a whole: How much clinical and demographic metadata was included differed by source and by participant, and the metadata was provided uncurated.

The immunoSEQ Assay, a bias-controlled multiplex PCR, was used to amplify TCRbeta CDR3 regions from genomic DNA. On the authors' methods: Nucleated cell counts per sample were estimated from amplification of reference gene primers within the assay. To quantify the absolute abundance of each unique TCRbeta CDR3 rearrangement, sequence reads were collapsed and filtered. Productive Simpson clonality was computed per sample as the square root of Simpson's diversity index over productive rearrangements. Sourced from immuneACCESS, this table was stored by TCRdb with only in-frame sequences that have V and J called. A share of the clones is absent; for the studies checked, an unresolved V gene accounts for under half, and the remainder has no known explanation. V and J calls and clone size follow that table, whereas D and trimming were derived from the DNA. Within this sample are a few hundred thousand clones, with around 89% of them counted one time only. About 2.1% of the sample is taken by the ten largest.

As concerns this clone: The specificity of this receptor is unknown. Base quality data are lacking; no much larger clone is found one base away.

In Seattle, one collaborating source enrolled patients while the infection was active and tracked those patients longitudinally over the course of disease. Collaborating institutions collected whole blood in K2EDTA tubes following their own protocols. For TCRbeta analysis, collaborator samples were shipped as frozen whole blood, as isolated PBMCs, or as DNA extracted from either sample type. V loses 0 bases of germline sequence and J loses 8 bases, and the interval between the two ends is 15 bases. Taken from the germline V gene, the CDR1 and CDR2 loops are SGDLS and YYNGEE. The CDR3 spans 15 residues, from the cysteine through the phenylalanine. Only CDR3 DNA remains: 45 bases, in frame from the first base.

The sequence was obtained from a woman in her sixties or seventies with COVID-19, enrolled during active disease. The sequence joins TRBV9 to TRBJ2-1; TRBD2 is perhaps the D gene, given 6 matching bases. Sequencing was carried out using peripheral blood. The CDR3 region has the sequence CASSVAGTFLDEQFF. DNA sequence: TGTGCCAGCAGCGTAGCCGGGACTTTCCTCGATGAGCAGTTCTTC.